This T cell receptor beta chain was retrieved from a study of blood T cell repertoires in COVID-19. About the research overall: COVID-19 samples, acute and convalescent, were from the United States, Italy and Spain.

Symptom resolution, clearance, or two negative PCRs marked the recovered donors of Cohort 3. Source study methods: Estimates of nucleated cell counts were drawn from the amplification of reference gene primers. Some clones are missing from TCRdb's copy, which holds only in-frame ones; the method was immunoSEQ multiplex PCR. Clone size and the V and J calls come from that table; the DNA yielded D and trimming. The sample records 200,000 to 250,000 clones, about 87% being singletons. The clonotype comes from a woman aged 30 to 39 who had recovered from COVID-19. Sequencing was done on a sample of PBMCs or T cells enriched from blood (not recorded which).

CDR3 DNA sequence: TGCGCCAGCAGCTTGCGGACAGGGGCTAACTATGGCTACACCTTC. Translated, it gives CASSLRTGANYGYTF. The genes are TRBV5-1 and TRBJ1-2, with 9 bases that match TRBD1. The CDR3 contains 15 residues. Germline CDR1 is SGHRS and CDR2 is YFSETQ. The V segment lost 1 base and the J segment 0 bases; nucleotides outside the gene matches: 1.